This T cell receptor beta chain was found in a study of OX40 agonist ivuxolimab in advanced cancers. The protocol was immunoSEQ multiplex PCR, while the TCRdb copy is restricted to in-frame clones and leaves out a portion. The sample holds about 45,000 clones, around 84% seen once. The input for sequencing was CD4+ or CD8+ T cells sorted from blood, taken in a trial of the OX40 agonist ivuxolimab. The sequence was obtained from an adult with an advanced solid tumor such as melanoma, head and neck, liver or kidney cancer.

The CDR3 coding sequence is TGTGCCAGCAGCCATCCCCCTAACTCGGGGAGGGCAACTAATCGTGAGTTCTTC. This codes for CASSHPPNSGRATNREFF. The rearrangement links TRBV6-4 to TRBJ2-1, with 7 bases fitting TRBD2. With V trimmed by 6 bases and J by 14 bases, 28 bases remained unmatched. Germline V gives CDR1 MRHNA, CDR2 SNTAGT. The CDR3 loop spans 18 amino acids.